These 31 T cell receptor beta chains originate from one sample sequenced in a study of blood T cell repertoires in COVID-19. The method was immunoSEQ multiplex PCR; TCRdb's version includes in-frame clones alone and lacks a portion of them. Of approximately 220,000 clones listed, 75% to 90% are singletons. Material: PBMCs or T cells enriched from blood (not recorded which). These receptors all stem from a man aged 30-40 years who had recovered from COVID-19.

The chain combines TRBV12-3 or TRBV12-4 with TRBJ2-1, with a weak D call TRBD2 (6 bases). This CDR3 has 12 residues. V gave up 6 bases and J gave up 7 bases, with 10 bases separating them. CDR3 bases: TGTGCCAGCAGACCCGGGACTAATGAGCAGTTCTTC. Translating it yields CASRPGTNEQFF.

J is TRBJ2-3 and V is TRBV18; 11 nucleotides match TRBD2. The CDR3 covers 16 residues. V dropped 2 bases and J dropped 0; count of bases not matched to a gene: 1. Germline V lookup: CDR1 KGHSH, CDR2 LQKENI. This chain's CDR3 is CASSPIAGGSTDTQYF. The CDR3 DNA reads TGTGCCAGCTCACCAATAGCGGGGGGGAGCACAGATACGCAGTATTTT.

The chain couples TRBV4-2 to TRBJ2-2; 7 bases agree with TRBD1. The ends lost 0 bases at V and 1 base at J; junction bases unmatched: 5. The CDR3 totals 17 residues. Germline V gene data show CDR1 as LGHNA and CDR2 as YNFKEQ. The CDR3 here is CASSQDTRQGNTGELFF. The CDR3 region has the DNA TGTGCCAGCAGCCAAGATACGAGACAGGGGAACACCGGGGAGCTGTTTTTT.

This clone was seen only once. J is TRBJ2-3 and V is TRBV27, with no clear D. Trimming stripped 3 bases from V and 5 bases from J, with 3 bases between. The CDR3 consists of 11 residues. Germline V CDR1 and CDR2: MNHEY, SMNVEV (reference sequence). CDR3 DNA: TGTGCCAGCAGTTTCTTAGATACGCAGTATTTT. Amino acid sequence: CASSFLDTQYF.

The chain carries TRBV11-2 and TRBJ2-7; possibly TRBD1 for D (6 bases). Germline-derived CDR1 and CDR2 are SGHAT and FQNNGV. Between the trimmed V and J ends, which lost 0 bases and 0 bases, there was a span of 15 bases. The CDR3 spans 17 residues. Here the CDR3 DNA reads TGTGCCAGCAGCTTAGATATCGTAACAGGGTCCTCCTACGAGCAGTACTTC. This sequence encodes CASSLDIVTGSSYEQYF.

This sequence joins TRBV27 and TRBJ2-1; TRBD1 might be the D (6 bases). Looked up from germline, CDR1 is MNHEY and CDR2 is SMNVEV (reference sequence). V was trimmed by 5 bases and J by 3 bases, leaving 20 bases between them. The CDR3 contains 17 residues. The CDR3 DNA reads TGTGCCAGCAGTCCGATATTCCAGGGGTCCCTCTACAATGAGCAGTTCTTC. Translating gives CASSPIFQGSLYNEQFF.

The chain uses TRBV2 and TRBJ2-6, with unresolved D. The CDR3 consists of 16 residues. V dropped 7 bases and J dropped 0 bases, with 13 bases sitting between them. Germline V gene sequence: CDR1 SNHLY, CDR2 FYNNEI. The DNA for the CDR3 is TGTGCCAGCAAGGTAGTAGGCGGCTCTGGGGCCAACGTCCTGACTTTC. This gives the protein CASKVVGGSGANVLTF.

This chain joins TRBV5-1 and TRBJ1-4; D gene ambiguous. Germline V lookup: CDR1 SGHRS, CDR2 YFSETQ. The CDR3 consists of 13 residues. Trimming shortened V by 4 bases and J by 4 bases, and 8 bases separated the two germline ends. The CDR3 spells CASSEGLNEKLFF. The CDR3 nucleotides are TGCGCCAGCAGCGAGGGCCTTAATGAAAAACTGTTTTTT. The entire variable domain, with the rest obtained from reference TRBV5-1 and TRBJ1-4, is as follows: KAGVTQTPRYLIKTRGQQVTLSCSPISGHRSVSWYQQTPGQGLQFLFEYFSETQRNKGNFPGRFSGRQFSNSRSEMNVSTLELGDSALYLCASSEGLNEKLFFGSGTQLSVL.

The chain joins TRBV28 to TRBJ1-5, with 11 bases that match TRBD1. This CDR3 region has 17 residues. J was trimmed by 5 bases and V by 1 base; bases with no gene match: 7. From germline, CDR1 is MDHEN and CDR2 SYDVKM. CDR3 sequence: CASSLFGTGGVYQPQHF. CDR3 nucleotide sequence: TGTGCCAGCAGTTTATTTGGGACAGGGGGGGTATATCAGCCCCAGCATTTT.

The chain joins TRBV27 to TRBJ2-7; D may be TRBD1 (5 bases). The germline V gene has CDR1 MNHEY and CDR2 SMNVEV (reference sequence). This CDR3 is 15 amino acids long. V gave up 9 bases and J gave up 2 bases, with 20 bases separating them. The CDR3 DNA reads as TGTGCCAGTCGCTACTCCTGGACACCCACCTACGAGCAGTACTTC. Amino acids: CASRYSWTPTYEQYF.

CDR3 amino acids: CAWSARQGWTEAFF. The DNA of the CDR3 is TGTGCCTGGAGTGCCCGACAGGGATGGACTGAAGCTTTCTTT. The rearrangement uses TRBV30 and TRBJ1-1, with 7 bases aligning to TRBD1. The V and J ends lost 1 base and 5 bases, in that order; junction bases with no gene match: 7. Germline CDR1 and CDR2: GTSNPN and SVGIG (reference sequence). This CDR3 spans 14 amino acids. Full variable domain (outside the CDR3, taken from reference TRBV30 and TRBJ1-1): SQTIHQWPATLVQPVGSPLSLECTVEGTSNPNLYWYRQAAGRGLQLLFYSVGIGQISSEVPQNLSASRPQDRQFILSSKKLLLSDSGFYLCAWSARQGWTEAFFGQGTRLTVV.

The chain combines TRBV4-2 with TRBJ1-2, with D possibly matching TRBD1 (5 bases). The CDR3 covers 17 residues. Deletions cut 1 base from V and 0 bases from J, with 15 bases between. CDR1 LGHNA and CDR2 YNFKEQ come from the germline V gene. In DNA, the CDR3 is TGTGCCAGCAGCCAAGCGTCCCGGGACTTTACTAACTATGGCTACACCTTC. Residues: CASSQASRDFTNYGYTF.

V usage is TRBV29-1 and J usage is TRBJ2-3; 7 bases are shared with TRBD2. The V gene end was trimmed by 0 bases and the J gene end by 5 bases; junction bases not matched to a gene: 8. Germline V gene sequence: CDR1 SQVTM, CDR2 ANQGSEA. This CDR3 is 15 amino acids long. DNA for the CDR3: TGCAGCGTTGAAGATGGCGGGAGAGCAATAGATACGCAGTATTTT. As protein: CSVEDGGRAIDTQYF.

V gene TRBV6-2 or TRBV6-3 combines with J gene TRBJ1-2; tentative D call: TRBD1 (5 bases). Germline V gene lookup returns CDR1 MNHEY and CDR2 SVGEGT. This CDR3 is 17 amino acids long. The V gene lost 4 bases and the J gene lost 2 bases, with 20 bases spanning the gap. The CDR3 region is CASSSRQGRSGNYGYTF. In nucleotides, the CDR3 is TGTGCCAGCAGTTCGAGGCAGGGTCGGAGTGGAAACTATGGCTACACCTTC.

This chain connects TRBV21-1 to TRBJ1-2; the table's D gene call, TRBD1, was not cross checked with the DNA. TRBV21-1 is listed as a pseudogene. The CDR3 has 16 amino acids. CDR3 in DNA: TGTGCCAGCAGCAAATTAGGGGGCCCAAAGGGCTATGGCTACACCTTC. Amino acid sequence: CASSKLGGPKGYGYTF.

This chain uses TRBV14 with TRBJ1-5; 9 nucleotides line up with TRBD1. V lost 1 base to trimming and J lost 6 bases; unmatched junction nucleotides: 10. The CDR3 spans 17 residues. In germline, CDR1 is SGHDN, CDR2 FVKESK. CDR3 sequence reads: CASSQVNRGLESQPQHF. DNA for the CDR3: TGTGCCAGCAGCCAAGTAAACAGGGGGCTTGAGAGTCAGCCCCAGCATTTT.

This clone appeared once. V is TRBV27 and J is TRBJ2-3; 11 bases agree with TRBD1. The CDR3 length is 16 residues. CDR1 MNHEY and CDR2 SMNVEV come from the germline V gene (reference sequence). The junction had 14 bases not matched to a gene; V was cut back by 10 bases and J by 5 bases. CDR3 DNA: TGTGCCACCAGAAACCCGGACAGGGGGCTCCTAGATACGCAGTATTTT. Amino acids: CATRNPDRGLLDTQYF.

V is TRBV7-2 and J is TRBJ1-1; TRBD1 aligns across 7 bases. Germline V gives CDR1 SGHTA, CDR2 FQGNSA. With 8 bases clipped from V and 5 bases from J, the junction kept 8 bases outside the gene matches. The CDR3 runs 13 residues. This CDR3 reads CASGLTGKTEAFF. The CDR3 nucleotides are TGTGCCAGCGGACTGACAGGGAAAACTGAAGCTTTCTTT.

The chain combines TRBV5-1 with TRBJ2-1, with 7 positions matching TRBD1. Looked up from germline, CDR1 is SGHRS and CDR2 is YFSETQ. CDR3 length: 17 amino acids. J was trimmed by 1 base and V by 4 bases; bases with no gene match: 11. CDR3 sequence: CASSPTGTETSYNEQFF. DNA for the CDR3: TGCGCCAGCAGCCCGACCGGGACAGAGACTTCCTACAATGAGCAGTTCTTC.

This chain connects TRBV6-5 to TRBJ2-2; no reliable D call. This CDR3 has 14 amino acids. Germline assignment: CDR1 MNHEY and CDR2 SVGAGI. With 0 bases removed from V and 7 bases from J, the gap between germline ends came to 9 bases. In DNA, the CDR3 is TGTGCCAGCAGTTACTCGACCGAGGTCGGGGAGCTGTTTTTT. As protein: CASSYSTEVGELFF.

This clone showed up just once. The V gene is TRBV4-3, the J gene TRBJ1-3; D gene unclear. This CDR3 region has 14 residues. CDR1 and CDR2 (germline): LGHNA, YSLEER. V shed 0 bases and J shed 10 bases, with 13 bases lying between them. This CDR3 is CASSQDGKLGTIYF. Written as DNA, the CDR3 is TGCGCCAGCAGCCAAGACGGGAAGTTGGGTACCATATATTTT.

The chain combines TRBV5-4 with TRBJ1-1; 11 bases agree with TRBD1. CDR3 size: 18 residues. The ends lost 2 bases at V and 0 bases at J; junction bases unmatched: 9. Germline V gene lookup returns CDR1 SGHNT and CDR2 YYREEE (reference sequence). The CDR3 spells CASSFGLGTGGLNTEAFF. CDR3 nucleotide sequence: TGTGCCAGCAGCTTCGGGTTGGGGACAGGGGGTTTGAACACTGAAGCTTTCTTT.

The chain is built from TRBV19 and TRBJ1-5; 7 positions agree with TRBD1. This CDR3 has 16 residues. V gave up 6 bases and J gave up 4 bases; unmatched junction bases: 12. Germline V gives CDR1 LNHDA, CDR2 SQIVND (reference sequence). Here the CDR3 DNA reads TGTGCCAGTAGCACAGGACAGGTCCGTCGTAATCAGCCCCAGCATTTT. Translated: CASSTGQVRRNQPQHF. The full variable domain, completed using reference TRBV19 and TRBJ1-5, is DGGITQSPKYLFRKEGQNVTLSCEQNLNHDAMYWYRQDPGQGLRLIYYSQIVNDFQKGDIAEGYSVSREKKESFPLTVTSAQKNPTAFYLCASSTGQVRRNQPQHFGDGTRLSIL.

This clone has just one count. The chain links TRBV5-6 to TRBJ2-2; 7 nucleotides align to TRBD1. Germline V gene data show CDR1 as SGHDT and CDR2 as YYEEEE. The CDR3 consists of 15 residues. J lost 3 bases, V lost 4 bases, and 6 bases had no gene match. The CDR3 DNA reads TGTGCCAGCAGCCGCCGGGACAGATACACCGGGGAGCTGTTTTTT. Translated, it gives CASSRRDRYTGELFF.

This chain uses TRBV5-6 with TRBJ2-5, with a tentative D call TRBD1 (5 bases). CDR3 length: 14 residues. Germline CDR1 is SGHDT and CDR2 is YYEEEE. The V and J ends lost 2 bases and 5 bases respectively, with 13 bases between them. CDR3 DNA: TGTGCCAGCAGCTTAGGGGCCCCTGGTGAGACCCAGTACTTC. Protein product: CASSLGAPGETQYF. The full variable domain, in which reference TRBV5-6 and TRBJ2-5 provide the parts outside the CDR3, is DAGVTQSPTHLIKTRGQQVTLRCSPKSGHDTVSWYQQALGQGPQFIFQYYEEEERQRGNFPDRFSGHQFPNYSSELNVNALLLGDSALYLCASSLGAPGETQYFGPGTRLLVL.

In its sample, this clone was seen once. The chain is built from TRBV6-5 and TRBJ2-3; TRBD2 is a possible D gene (5 bases). The germline V gene encodes CDR1 MNHEY and CDR2 SVGAGI. V lost 6 bases and J 1 base, leaving 8 bases between the germline ends. This CDR3 spans 13 amino acids. CDR3 residues: CASSLAGTDTQYF. The CDR3 DNA reads TGTGCCAGCAGCCTAGCTGGCACAGATACGCAGTATTTT.

This chain connects TRBV5-1 to TRBJ2-5, with a tentative D call TRBD2 (5 bases). Germline V gives CDR1 SGHRS, CDR2 YFSETQ. V lost 4 bases to trimming and J lost 4 bases, with 14 bases between them. CDR3 length equals 14 residues. In DNA form, the CDR3 reads TGCGCCAGCAGCGCCCGGTCTCGGGGAGAGACCCAGTACTTC. Its protein product is CASSARSRGETQYF. The full variable domain, rest sourced from reference TRBV5-1 and TRBJ2-5, is KAGVTQTPRYLIKTRGQQVTLSCSPISGHRSVSWYQQTPGQGLQFLFEYFSETQRNKGNFPGRFSGRQFSNSRSEMNVSTLELGDSALYLCASSARSRGETQYFGPGTRLLVL.

The J gene is TRBJ2-3, the V gene TRBV6-5, with a tentative D call TRBD2 (5 bases). The CDR3 sequence is 13 residues long. Germline CDR1 reads MNHEY; CDR2 reads SVGAGI. The V end was cut by 7 bases, the J end by 6 bases, with 14 bases between. The chain's CDR3 is CASNTEGGDTQYF. In DNA form, the CDR3 reads TGTGCCAGCAATACCGAGGGCGGCGATACGCAGTATTTT.

The J gene is TRBJ1-5, the V gene TRBV12-3 or TRBV12-4; TRBD1 matches at 8 bases. The CDR3 sequence is 13 residues long. The J segment lost 7 bases and the V segment lost 1 base, leaving 0 bases of the junction unmatched. Here the CDR3 reads CASSLGQGQPQHF. As DNA, the CDR3 is TGTGCCAGCAGTTTAGGACAGGGGCAGCCCCAGCATTTT.

The rearrangement uses TRBV6-2 or TRBV6-3 and TRBJ1-1; D gene ambiguous. CDR1 is MNHEY and CDR2 is SVGEGT in the germline V gene. Between the trimmed V and J ends, which lost 2 bases and 8 bases, there was a span of 12 bases. The CDR3 loop spans 13 amino acids. The chain's CDR3 is CASSYDTLAEAFF. The CDR3 DNA reads as TGTGCCAGCAGTTACGACACGCTGGCCGAAGCTTTCTTT.

The chain uses TRBV5-1 and TRBJ2-3; 8 bases line up with TRBD2. The CDR3 consists of 14 residues. Germline V gene data show CDR1 as SGHRS and CDR2 as YFSETQ. Germline trimming cut 4 bases from V and 2 bases from J; bases unmatched to any gene: 3. CDR3 sequence (DNA): TGCGCCAGCAGCCGGACTAGCTTCACAGATACGCAGTATTTT. Encoded protein: CASSRTSFTDTQYF.